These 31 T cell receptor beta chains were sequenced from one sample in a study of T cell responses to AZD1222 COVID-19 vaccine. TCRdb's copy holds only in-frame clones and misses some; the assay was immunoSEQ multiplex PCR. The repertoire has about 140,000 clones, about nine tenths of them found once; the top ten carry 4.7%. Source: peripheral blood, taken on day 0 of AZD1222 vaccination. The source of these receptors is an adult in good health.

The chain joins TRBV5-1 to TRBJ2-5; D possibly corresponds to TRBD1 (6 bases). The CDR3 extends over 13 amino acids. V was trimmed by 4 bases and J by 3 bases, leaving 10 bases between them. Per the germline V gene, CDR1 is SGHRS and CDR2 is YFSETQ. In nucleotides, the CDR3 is TGCGCCAGCAGCCAGGGACACAAAGAGACCCAGTACTTC. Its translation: CASSQGHKETQYF.

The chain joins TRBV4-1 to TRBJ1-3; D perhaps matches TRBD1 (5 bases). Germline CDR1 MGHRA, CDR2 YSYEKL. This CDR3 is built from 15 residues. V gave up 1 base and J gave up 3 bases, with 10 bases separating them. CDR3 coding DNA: TGCGCCAGCAGCCAAGCTCGACAGCTTGGAAACACCATATATTTT. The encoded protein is CASSQARQLGNTIYF.

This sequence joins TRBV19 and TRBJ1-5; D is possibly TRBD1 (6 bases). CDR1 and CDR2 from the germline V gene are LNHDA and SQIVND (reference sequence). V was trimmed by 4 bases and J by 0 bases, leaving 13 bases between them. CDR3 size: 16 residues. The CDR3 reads CASSRRTETSNQPQHF. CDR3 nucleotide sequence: TGTGCCAGTAGTAGACGGACAGAGACTAGCAATCAGCCCCAGCATTTT.

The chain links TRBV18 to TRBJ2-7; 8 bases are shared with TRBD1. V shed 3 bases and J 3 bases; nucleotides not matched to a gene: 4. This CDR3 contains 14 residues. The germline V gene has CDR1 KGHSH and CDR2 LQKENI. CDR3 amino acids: CASSPLDRGYEQYF. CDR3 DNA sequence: TGTGCCAGCTCACCCTTAGACAGGGGCTACGAGCAGTACTTC.

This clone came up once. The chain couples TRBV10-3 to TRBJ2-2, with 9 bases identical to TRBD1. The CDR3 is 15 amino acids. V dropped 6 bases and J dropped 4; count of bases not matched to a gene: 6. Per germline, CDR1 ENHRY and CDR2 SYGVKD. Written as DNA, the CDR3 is TGTGCCATCAGAATCGACAGGGGGAGCACCGGGGAGCTGTTTTTT. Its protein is CAIRIDRGSTGELFF.

CDR3 coding DNA: TGTGCCAGTAGTGCCTACGGGGAGACCGGGGAGCTGTTTTTT. It codes for CASSAYGETGELFF. The genes are TRBV19 and TRBJ2-2; possible D gene TRBD2, 5 bases. Per the germline V gene, CDR1 is LNHDA and CDR2 is SQIVND (reference sequence). The CDR3 totals 14 residues. Trimming took off 5 bases at V and 5 bases at J, with 12 bases between the two ends.

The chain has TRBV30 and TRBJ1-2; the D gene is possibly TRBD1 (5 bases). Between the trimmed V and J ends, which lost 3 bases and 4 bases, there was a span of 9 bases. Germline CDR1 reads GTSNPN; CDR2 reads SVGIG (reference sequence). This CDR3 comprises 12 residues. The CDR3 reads CAWRPTVYGYTF. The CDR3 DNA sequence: TGTGCCTGGAGGCCGACAGTCTATGGCTACACCTTC.

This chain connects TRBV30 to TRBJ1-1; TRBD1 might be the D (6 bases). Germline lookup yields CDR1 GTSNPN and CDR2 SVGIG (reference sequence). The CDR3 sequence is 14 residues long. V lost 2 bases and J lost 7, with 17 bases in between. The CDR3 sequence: CAWSRSGAVVEAFF. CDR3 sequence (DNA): TGTGCCTGGAGTCGATCGGGGGCCGTGGTTGAAGCTTTCTTT.

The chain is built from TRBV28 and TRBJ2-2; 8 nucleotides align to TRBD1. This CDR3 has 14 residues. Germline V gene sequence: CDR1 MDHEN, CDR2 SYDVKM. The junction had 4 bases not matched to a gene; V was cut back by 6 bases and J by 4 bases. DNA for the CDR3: TGTGCCAGCAGAAGGACAGGGCGCACCGGGGAGCTGTTTTTT. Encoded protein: CASRRTGRTGELFF.

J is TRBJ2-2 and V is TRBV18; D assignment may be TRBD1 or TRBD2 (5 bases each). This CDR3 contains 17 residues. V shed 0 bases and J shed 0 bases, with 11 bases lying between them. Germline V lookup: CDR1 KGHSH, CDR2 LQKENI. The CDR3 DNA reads TGTGCCAGCTCACCACCGAGGGGCGCAGCGAACACCGGGGAGCTGTTTTTT. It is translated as CASSPPRGAANTGELFF.

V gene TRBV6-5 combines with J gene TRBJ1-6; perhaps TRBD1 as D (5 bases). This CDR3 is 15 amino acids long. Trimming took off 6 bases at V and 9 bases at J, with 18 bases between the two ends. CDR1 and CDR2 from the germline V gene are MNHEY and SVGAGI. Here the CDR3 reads CASRAGLGVGSPLHF. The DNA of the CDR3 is TGTGCCAGCAGGGCAGGGTTAGGGGTTGGTTCACCCCTCCACTTT.

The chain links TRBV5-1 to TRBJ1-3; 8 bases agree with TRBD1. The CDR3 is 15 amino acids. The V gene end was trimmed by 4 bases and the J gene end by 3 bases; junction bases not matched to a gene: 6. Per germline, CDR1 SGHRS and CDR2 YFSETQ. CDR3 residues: CASSTSGGSGNTIYF. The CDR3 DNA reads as TGCGCCAGCAGCACGTCAGGGGGCAGTGGAAACACCATATATTTT. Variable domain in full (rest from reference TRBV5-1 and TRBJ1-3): KAGVTQTPRYLIKTRGQQVTLSCSPISGHRSVSWYQQTPGQGLQFLFEYFSETQRNKGNFPGRFSGRQFSNSRSEMNVSTLELGDSALYLCASSTSGGSGNTIYFGEGSWLTVV.

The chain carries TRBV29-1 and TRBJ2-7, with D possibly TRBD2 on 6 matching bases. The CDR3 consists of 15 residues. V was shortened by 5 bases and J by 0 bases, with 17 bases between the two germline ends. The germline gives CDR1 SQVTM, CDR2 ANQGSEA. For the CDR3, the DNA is TGCAGCGTTCAACTAGCTAACGGGGCCTCCTACGAGCAGTACTTC. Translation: CSVQLANGASYEQYF.

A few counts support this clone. CDR3 loop: CASSLETEQYGYTF. CDR3 in DNA: TGTGCCAGCAGTTTAGAGACAGAGCAGTATGGCTACACCTTC. The J gene is TRBJ1-2, the V gene TRBV28, with a weak D call TRBD1 (5 bases). Germline CDR1 reads MDHEN; CDR2 reads SYDVKM. V lost 2 bases, J lost 5 bases, and 12 bases lay in between. This CDR3 spans 14 amino acids.

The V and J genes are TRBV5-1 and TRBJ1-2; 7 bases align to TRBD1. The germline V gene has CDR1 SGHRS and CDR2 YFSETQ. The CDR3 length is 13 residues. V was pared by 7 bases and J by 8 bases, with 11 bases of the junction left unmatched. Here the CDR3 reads CASQPKTGKGYTF. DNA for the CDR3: TGCGCCAGCCAACCCAAGACAGGGAAAGGCTACACCTTC.

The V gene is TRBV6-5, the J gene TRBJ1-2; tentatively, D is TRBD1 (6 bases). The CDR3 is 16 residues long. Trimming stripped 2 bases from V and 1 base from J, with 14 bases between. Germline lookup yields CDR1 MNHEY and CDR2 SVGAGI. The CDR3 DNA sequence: TGTGCCAGCAGTTACCAGGGAGGGGGTCTTAACTATGGCTACACCTTC. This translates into CASSYQGGGLNYGYTF.

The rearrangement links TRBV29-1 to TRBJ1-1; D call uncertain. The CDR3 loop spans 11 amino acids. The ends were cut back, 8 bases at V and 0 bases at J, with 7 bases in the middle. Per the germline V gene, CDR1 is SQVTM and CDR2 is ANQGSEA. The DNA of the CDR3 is TGCAGCTACACACTGAACACTGAAGCTTTCTTT. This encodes CSYTLNTEAFF.

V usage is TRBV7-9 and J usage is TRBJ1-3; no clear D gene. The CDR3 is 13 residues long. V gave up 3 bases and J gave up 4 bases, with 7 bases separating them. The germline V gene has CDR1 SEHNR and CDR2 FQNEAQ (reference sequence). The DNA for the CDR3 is TGTGCCAGCAGCTTCTATGCAGGAAACACCATATATTTT. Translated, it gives CASSFYAGNTIYF.

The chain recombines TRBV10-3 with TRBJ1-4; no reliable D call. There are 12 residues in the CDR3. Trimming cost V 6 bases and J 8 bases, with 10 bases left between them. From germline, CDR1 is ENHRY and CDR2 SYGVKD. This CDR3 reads CAISDPGEKLFF. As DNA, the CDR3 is TGTGCCATCAGCGACCCCGGGGAAAAACTGTTTTTT.

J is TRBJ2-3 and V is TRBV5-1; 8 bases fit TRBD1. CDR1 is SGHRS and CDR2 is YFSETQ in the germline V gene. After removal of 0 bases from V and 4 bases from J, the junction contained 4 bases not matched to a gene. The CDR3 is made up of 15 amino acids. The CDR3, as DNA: TGCGCCAGCAGCTTGGGACAGGGGTGGTCAGATACGCAGTATTTT. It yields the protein CASSLGQGWSDTQYF.

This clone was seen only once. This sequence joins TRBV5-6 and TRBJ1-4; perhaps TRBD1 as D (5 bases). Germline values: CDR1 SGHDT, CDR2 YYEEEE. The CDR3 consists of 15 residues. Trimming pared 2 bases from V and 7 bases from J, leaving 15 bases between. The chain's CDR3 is CASSLEGRGGEKLFF. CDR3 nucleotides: TGTGCCAGCAGCTTAGAAGGTAGGGGTGGTGAAAAACTGTTTTTT.

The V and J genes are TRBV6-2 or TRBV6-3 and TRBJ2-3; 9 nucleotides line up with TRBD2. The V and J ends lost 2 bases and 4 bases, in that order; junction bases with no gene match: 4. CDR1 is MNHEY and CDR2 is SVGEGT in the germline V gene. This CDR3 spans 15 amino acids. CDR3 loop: CASSYKAGGSDTQYF. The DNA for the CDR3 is TGTGCCAGCAGTTACAAGGCGGGGGGGTCAGATACGCAGTATTTT.

CDR3 in amino acids: CASSLSSSGSASYEQYF. CDR3 DNA sequence: TGTGCCAGCAGCTTATCGTCTAGCGGGAGCGCGTCCTACGAGCAGTACTTC. This chain uses TRBV7-8 with TRBJ2-7; 10 nucleotides agree with TRBD2. V gave up 2 bases and J gave up 1 base; unmatched junction bases: 8. CDR1 and CDR2 from the germline V gene are SGHVS and FQNEAQ. This CDR3 is 17 amino acids long.

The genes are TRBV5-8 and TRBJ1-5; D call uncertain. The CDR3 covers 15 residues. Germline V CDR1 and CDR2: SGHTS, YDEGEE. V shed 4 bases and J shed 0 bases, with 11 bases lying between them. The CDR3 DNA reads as TGTGCCAGCAGCAAAGTGCCGAATAGCAATCAGCCCCAGCATTTT. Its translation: CASSKVPNSNQPQHF.

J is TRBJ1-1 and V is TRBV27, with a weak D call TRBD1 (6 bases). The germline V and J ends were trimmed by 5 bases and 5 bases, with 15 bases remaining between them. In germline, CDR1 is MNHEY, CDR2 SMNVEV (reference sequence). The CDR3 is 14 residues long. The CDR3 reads CASSPLQGMTEAFF. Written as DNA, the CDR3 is TGTGCCAGCAGTCCATTACAGGGTATGACTGAAGCTTTCTTT.

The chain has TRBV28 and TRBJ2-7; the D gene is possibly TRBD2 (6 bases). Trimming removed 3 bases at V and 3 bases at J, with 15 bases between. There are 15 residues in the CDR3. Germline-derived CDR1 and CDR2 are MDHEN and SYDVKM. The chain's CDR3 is CASSLAGFIGYEQYF. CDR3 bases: TGTGCCAGCAGTTTGGCGGGGTTTATCGGCTACGAGCAGTACTTC. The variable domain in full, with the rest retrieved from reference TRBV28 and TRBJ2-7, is DVKVTQSSRYLVKRTGEKVFLECVQDMDHENMFWYRQDPGLGLRLIYFSYDVKMKEKGDIPEGYSVSREKKERFSLILESASTNQTSMYLCASSLAGFIGYEQYFGPGTRLTVT.

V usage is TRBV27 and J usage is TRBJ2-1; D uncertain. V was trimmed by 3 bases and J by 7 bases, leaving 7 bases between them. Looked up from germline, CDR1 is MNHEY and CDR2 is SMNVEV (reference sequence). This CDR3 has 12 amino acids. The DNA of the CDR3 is TGTGCCAGCAGTTTTTATGGTAATGAGCAGTTCTTC. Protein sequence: CASSFYGNEQFF.

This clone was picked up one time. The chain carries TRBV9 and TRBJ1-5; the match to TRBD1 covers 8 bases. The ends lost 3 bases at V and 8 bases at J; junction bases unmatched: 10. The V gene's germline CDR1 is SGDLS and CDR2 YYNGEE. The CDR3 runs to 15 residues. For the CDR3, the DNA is TGTGCCAGCAGCGCCACGGACAGGGAATGGGAGCCCCAGCATTTT. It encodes CASSATDREWEPQHF.

The CDR3 DNA is TGTGCCAGCAGTTGGACGGGACGTGGTCCAGATACGCAGTATTTT. Translating it yields CASSWTGRGPDTQYF. The chain is built from TRBV27 and TRBJ2-3; either TRBD1 or TRBD2 may fit D (5 bases each). Germline V CDR1 and CDR2: MNHEY, SMNVEV (reference sequence). The CDR3 is 15 residues long. V was trimmed by 4 bases and J by 4 bases, leaving 15 bases between them.

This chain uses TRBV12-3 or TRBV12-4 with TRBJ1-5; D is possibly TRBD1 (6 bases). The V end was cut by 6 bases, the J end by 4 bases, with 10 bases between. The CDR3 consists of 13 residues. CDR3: CASREQGNQPQHF. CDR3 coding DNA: TGTGCCAGCAGGGAACAGGGAAATCAGCCCCAGCATTTT.

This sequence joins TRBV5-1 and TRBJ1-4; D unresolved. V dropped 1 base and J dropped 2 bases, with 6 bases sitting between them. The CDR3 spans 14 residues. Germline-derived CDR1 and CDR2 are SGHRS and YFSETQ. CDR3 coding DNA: TGCGCCAGCAGCTTGACAGCGACTAATGAAAAACTGTTTTTT. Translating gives CASSLTATNEKLFF.